A single sample gave rise to the 32 T cell receptor beta chains below, sequenced in a study of T cell repertoires in cytomegalovirus infection. In TCRdb, the reads were re-called with MiXCR into one record per CDR3 protein. The repertoire has 110,000 to 150,000 distinct CDR3 sequences, under 8% of them found once; the top ten carry approximately 19%. Sequenced input: PBMCs. All receptors derive from a human donor in good health (CMV status not recorded). Some clones in this sample may be carry-over from other donors' samples.

Many counts were recorded for this clonotype. This rearrangement joins TRBV7-2 to TRBJ1-1; 7 positions agree with TRBD1. Trimming at V came to 5 bases and at J to 1 base, leaving 7 bases not matched to a gene. CDR3 length equals 15 residues. The V gene's germline CDR1 is SGHTA and CDR2 FQGNSA. The CDR3 sequence: CASSPKRDRNTEAFF. The DNA for the CDR3 is TGTGCCAGCAGCCCCAAGCGGGACAGGAACACTGAAGCTTTCTTT.

This clonotype was counted many times. This chain uses TRBV12-3 or TRBV12-4 with TRBJ2-6; D is unclear. The CDR3 spans 12 residues. V lost 6 bases, J lost 4 bases, and 4 bases lay in between. In DNA, the CDR3 is TGTGCCAGCAGAGGAGGGGCCAACGTCCTGACTTTC. It yields the protein CASRGGANVLTF.

This clonotype was recorded many times. The chain couples TRBV20-1 to TRBJ2-1, with D maybe TRBD2 (6 bases). Germline V lookup: CDR1 DFQATT, CDR2 SNEGSKA (reference sequence). Trimming took 6 bases from V and 4 from J, leaving 16 bases between them. This CDR3 spans 14 amino acids. The CDR3 nucleotides are TGCAGTGCCTCCGGGACTCAGCGGTACAATGAGCAGTTCTTC. Protein product: CSASGTQRYNEQFF.

This clonotype was seen more than once but under ten times. J is TRBJ2-5 and V is TRBV11-1; TRBD1 or TRBD2 may be the D gene (5 bases each). The CDR3 spans 14 residues. V was clipped by 3 bases and J by 5 bases, with 13 bases between them. CDR1 is SGHAT and CDR2 is FQDESV in the germline V gene (reference sequence). Here the CDR3 reads CASSLGTPRETQYF. Written as DNA, the CDR3 is TGTGCCAGCAGCTTGGGGACCCCTCGCGAGACCCAGTACTTC. The full variable domain, with the rest looked up from reference TRBV11-1 and TRBJ2-5, is EAEVAQSPRYKITEKSQAVAFWCDPISGHATLYWYRQILGQGPELLVQFQDESVVDDSQLPKDRFSAERLKGVDSTLKIQPAELGDSAMYLCASSLGTPRETQYFGPGTRLLVL.

The genes are TRBV24-1 and TRBJ1-2; 8 nucleotides align to TRBD1. J lost 5 bases, V lost 3 bases, and 10 bases had no gene match. The CDR3 is 16 amino acids. Germline-derived CDR1 and CDR2 are KGHDR and SFDVKD. CDR3 bases: TGTGCCACCAGTGATCTAGGACAGGGCTCTGGATATGGCTACACCTTC. Translated, it gives CATSDLGQGSGYGYTF.

The table lists this clonotype with many counts. The V gene is TRBV7-8, the J gene TRBJ2-7; 10 bases align to TRBD2. The V and J ends lost 3 bases and 3 bases, in that order; junction bases with no gene match: 14. CDR1 is SGHVS and CDR2 is FQNEAQ in the germline V gene. The CDR3 has 18 residues. The CDR3 reads CASSFTSGAKSGLYEQYF. CDR3 DNA sequence: TGTGCCAGCAGCTTCACTAGCGGGGCCAAAAGTGGTCTCTACGAGCAGTACTTC.

This clonotype was recorded many times. In DNA, the CDR3 is TGTGCCAGCAGCCGGACCCAAGGACTAGCAAAAACTCCGGAAGCCTACAATGAGCAGTTCTTC. Amino acids: CASSRTQGLAKTPEAYNEQFF. This chain joins TRBV14 and TRBJ2-1, with 8 nucleotides matching TRBD2. The germline V gene has CDR1 SGHDN and CDR2 FVKESK. J lost 2 bases, V lost 4 bases, and 22 bases had no gene match. The CDR3 has 21 residues.

This clonotype was seen ten or more times. This chain links TRBV11-2 with TRBJ2-7; D is perhaps TRBD2 (5 bases). Trimming shortened V by 5 bases and J by 2 bases, and 19 bases separated the two germline ends. Per germline, CDR1 SGHAT and CDR2 FQNNGV. The CDR3 is made up of 16 amino acids. CDR3 bases: TGTGCCAGCAGCACCACCCCCGGACTGCCGACCTACGAGCAGTACTTC. Amino acids: CASSTTPGLPTYEQYF.

This clonotype was counted ten times or more. The gene calls are TRBV20-1 and TRBJ1-6; D is possibly TRBD1 (6 bases). V was shortened by 5 bases and J by 4 bases, with 9 bases between the two germline ends. The CDR3 is made up of 13 amino acids. The V gene's germline CDR1 is DFQATT and CDR2 SNEGSKA (reference sequence). The CDR3 protein is CSARDTYNSPLHF. The CDR3 DNA reads as TGCAGTGCTCGGGACACGTATAATTCACCCCTCCACTTT.

The table lists this clonotype with a few counts. This rearrangement joins TRBV20-1 to TRBJ1-6; D not certain. V was shortened by 3 bases and J by 0 bases, with 12 bases between the two germline ends. Germline assignment: CDR1 DFQATT and CDR2 SNEGSKA (reference sequence). The CDR3 covers 16 residues. The DNA of the CDR3 is TGCAGTGCTAGCCCCGCCACGAGCTCCTATAATTCACCCCTCCACTTT. Its protein product is CSASPATSSYNSPLHF.

The CDR3: CSARGSDTQYF. The CDR3 coding sequence is TGCAGTGCTAGGGGATCAGATACGCAGTATTTT. J is TRBJ2-3 and V is TRBV20-1; the D is unclear. Trimming pared 3 bases from V and 4 bases from J, leaving 5 bases between. The CDR3 runs to 11 residues. Germline values: CDR1 DFQATT, CDR2 SNEGSKA (reference sequence).

This clonotype was seen a handful of times. The chain is built from TRBV20-1 and TRBJ2-5; 10 bases align to TRBD2. Germline CDR1 is DFQATT and CDR2 is SNEGSKA (reference sequence). The ends lost 1 base at V and 5 bases at J; junction bases unmatched: 7. This CDR3 is 15 amino acids long. The CDR3 loop is CSARVAGGVVETQYF. The CDR3 DNA reads TGCAGTGCTAGAGTAGCGGGGGGTGTGGTCGAGACCCAGTACTTC.

This clonotype was seen ten or more times. J is TRBJ1-3 and V is TRBV7-2, with 8 bases identical to TRBD1. CDR1 and CDR2 (germline): SGHTA, FQGNSA. The CDR3 covers 16 residues. V trimming: 7 bases; J trimming: 2 bases; junction bases outside the gene matches: 10. CDR3 sequence: CASILGQGATGNTIYF. The CDR3 nucleotides read TGTGCCAGCATCCTCGGGCAGGGGGCGACTGGAAACACCATATATTTT.

The chain is built from TRBV12-3 or TRBV12-4 and TRBJ2-7; the D gene is possibly TRBD2 (6 bases). The CDR3 loop spans 15 amino acids. Deletions cut 6 bases from V and 5 bases from J, with 20 bases between. The CDR3 DNA sequence: TGTGCCAGCAGACCTTTAACCGGGACTCCAAACGAGCAGTACTTC. It encodes CASRPLTGTPNEQYF.

This clonotype was counted only a few times. The chain links TRBV5-4 to TRBJ1-6; D gene unclear. The CDR3 consists of 14 residues. Trimming shortened V by 0 bases and J by 12 bases, and 13 bases separated the two germline ends. The germline gives CDR1 SGHNT, CDR2 YYREEE (reference sequence). CDR3 region: CASSLEGRLVPLHF. As DNA, the CDR3 is TGTGCCAGCAGCTTGGAGGGCAGACTGGTACCCCTCCACTTT.

The table lists this clonotype with a few counts. The chain employs TRBV15 and TRBJ2-1; D is perhaps TRBD2 (5 bases). Germline V gene data show CDR1 as LNHNV and CDR2 as YYDKDF (reference sequence). The CDR3 covers 14 residues. Trimming removed 2 bases at V and 9 bases at J, with 14 bases between. CDR3 DNA: TGTGCCACCAGCAGATTGACTACCTCCGGTGAGCAGTTCTTC. This translates into CATSRLTTSGEQFF.

This clonotype has ten or more counts. The chain employs TRBV28 and TRBJ2-4, with a weak D call TRBD2 (6 bases). Per the germline V gene, CDR1 is MDHEN and CDR2 is SYDVKM. The CDR3 sequence is 16 residues long. V was clipped by 5 bases and J by 8 bases, with 22 bases between them. The CDR3 DNA sequence: TGTGCCAGCAGTCCGCCCGGGAGACGGAGGAGAGACATTCAGTACTTC. It codes for CASSPPGRRRRDIQYF.

This clonotype has at least ten counts. The V call is TRBV29-1, the J call TRBJ1-2; D remains ambiguous. The CDR3 is made up of 14 amino acids. From germline, CDR1 is SQVTM and CDR2 ANQGSEA. Trimming shortened V by 5 bases and J by 4 bases, and 17 bases separated the two germline ends. Written as DNA, the CDR3 is TGCAGCGTTAATAACGCCCGGGCTTCCTATGGCTACACCTTC. Translation: CSVNNARASYGYTF.

This clonotype was seen at least ten times. The CDR3 region has the DNA TGTGCCAGCAGTGTGCAGGGATCCCTCCGCACAGATACGCAGTATTTT. Its protein product is CASSVQGSLRTDTQYF. V is TRBV2 and J is TRBJ2-3; the D gene is possibly TRBD1 (5 bases). This CDR3 is 16 amino acids long. CDR1 is SNHLY, CDR2 FYNNEI, per germline. Trimming removed 4 bases from V and 1 base from J, with 15 bases in between.

This clonotype was counted only a few times. The rearrangement joins TRBV12-3 or TRBV12-4 to TRBJ1-1, with D unclear. This CDR3 region has 13 residues. Trimming took off 7 bases at V and 2 bases at J, with 11 bases between the two ends. CDR3 nucleotide sequence: TGTGCCAGCACCCCACTCTCCAACACTGAAGCTTTCTTT. It translates to CASTPLSNTEAFF.

This clonotype was observed at least ten times. The chain couples TRBV7-2 to TRBJ2-5, with D unclear. CDR1 SGHTA and CDR2 FQGNSA come from the germline V gene. The CDR3 spans 16 residues. The V gene lost 1 base and the J gene lost 0 bases, with 12 bases spanning the gap. CDR3 sequence: CASSLVSLLDQETQYF. The CDR3 nucleotides read TGTGCCAGCAGCTTAGTGTCGCTCCTGGACCAAGAGACCCAGTACTTC.

This clonotype was counted only a few times. The V gene is TRBV2, the J gene TRBJ1-1; TRBD1 agrees at 9 bases. Per the germline V gene, CDR1 is SNHLY and CDR2 is FYNNEI. The CDR3 is 14 residues long. V lost 9 bases to trimming and J lost 1 base; unmatched junction nucleotides: 6. The CDR3 spells CARQGQGTNTEAFF. The CDR3 nucleotides are TGTGCCAGACAGGGACAGGGTACGAACACTGAAGCTTTCTTT.

This clonotype was recorded at least ten times. This rearrangement joins TRBV7-2 to TRBJ1-1; D ambiguous. There are 15 residues in the CDR3. V lost 5 bases and J 5 bases, leaving 18 bases between the germline ends. Germline lookup yields CDR1 SGHTA and CDR2 FQGNSA. CDR3 coding DNA: TGTGCCAGCAGCCGCCCCCCGGTAGTCGGAACTGAAGCTTTCTTT. It yields the protein CASSRPPVVGTEAFF.

In this sample, this clonotype turned up many times. The rearrangement joins TRBV7-9 to TRBJ1-2; tentatively, D is TRBD1 (6 bases). This CDR3 is built from 17 residues. Trimming shortened V by 1 base and J by 0 bases, and 15 bases separated the two germline ends. Germline CDR1 and CDR2: SEHNR and FQNEAQ (reference sequence). The CDR3 coding sequence is TGTGCCAGCAGCTTAGGAGGGGGTGCCCTGGCTAACTATGGCTACACCTTC. This gives the protein CASSLGGGALANYGYTF.

This clonotype was observed at least ten times. V is TRBV7-2 and J is TRBJ1-3; D is unclear. Germline V gene lookup returns CDR1 SGHTA and CDR2 FQGNSA. V was cut by 5 bases and J by 8 bases, with 22 bases left in between. The CDR3 consists of 16 residues. CDR3 residues: CASSTGQLGLRDTIYF. The CDR3 DNA sequence: TGTGCCAGCAGCACGGGCCAGTTAGGATTGAGGGACACCATATATTTT.

This clonotype has ten or more counts. The genes are TRBV18 and TRBJ1-1; 7 positions match TRBD1. Germline V gene data show CDR1 as KGHSH and CDR2 as LQKENI. This CDR3 has 15 residues. V lost 3 bases to trimming and J lost 0 bases; unmatched junction nucleotides: 4. CDR3 nucleotides: TGTGCCAGCTCACCTCGGACAGGCATGAACACTGAAGCTTTCTTT. It specifies CASSPRTGMNTEAFF.

This clonotype was seen ten or more times. V and J are TRBV5-1 and TRBJ2-5; D is possibly TRBD2 (6 bases). The ends were cut back, 0 bases at V and 2 bases at J, with 11 bases in the middle. Germline V gives CDR1 SGHRS, CDR2 YFSETQ. This CDR3 has 15 residues. The CDR3 region has the DNA TGCGCCAGCAGCTTGGGCGGGGTCCCGCAAGAGACCCAGTACTTC. Protein sequence: CASSLGGVPQETQYF.

This clonotype was recorded at least ten times. This sequence joins TRBV5-5 and TRBJ1-5, with 7 bases aligning to TRBD1. From germline, CDR1 is SGHKS and CDR2 YYEKEE (reference sequence). Losses at the gene ends were 5 bases for V and 4 bases for J; bases not matched to a gene: 9. The CDR3 runs 15 residues. The CDR3 reads CASRRGDSKNQPQHF. The CDR3 DNA reads TGTGCCAGCAGAAGGGGGGACAGTAAAAATCAGCCCCAGCATTTT.

This clonotype has only a few counts. The chain uses TRBV13 and TRBJ2-3; D call uncertain. Germline-derived CDR1 and CDR2 are PRHDT and FYEKMQ (reference sequence). Trimming took 1 base from V and 6 from J, leaving 11 bases between them. The CDR3 sequence is 14 residues long. The CDR3 here is CASSLVGLEDTQYF. DNA of the CDR3: TGTGCCAGCAGCTTAGTGGGGTTAGAGGATACGCAGTATTTT.

This chain uses TRBV18 with TRBJ1-2, with a possible D match to TRBD1 (5 bases). CDR1 KGHSH and CDR2 LQKENI come from the germline V gene. The CDR3 loop spans 15 amino acids. Trimming left V 1 base short and J 3 bases short, with 12 bases between. CDR3 DNA sequence: TGTGCCAGCTCACCACAAGGGACGGCCTACTATGGCTACACCTTC. Protein: CASSPQGTAYYGYTF.

This clonotype was seen repeatedly, ten times or more. This rearrangement joins TRBV7-2 to TRBJ2-6; D is uncertain. The germline V gene has CDR1 SGHTA and CDR2 FQGNSA. The CDR3 runs 16 residues. V was shortened by 1 base and J by 3 bases, with 10 bases between the two germline ends. The CDR3 loop is CASSLDTLVGANVLTF. CDR3 DNA: TGTGCCAGCAGCTTAGATACGCTGGTTGGGGCCAACGTCCTGACTTTC.

The chain employs TRBV5-1 and TRBJ2-3, with 12 bases fitting TRBD2. V shed 2 bases and J 4 bases; nucleotides not matched to a gene: 5. CDR3 size: 16 residues. In germline, CDR1 is SGHRS, CDR2 YFSETQ. The chain's CDR3 is CASSLPSGGAADTQYF. CDR3 nucleotide sequence: TGCGCCAGCAGCTTACCTAGCGGGGGGGCCGCAGATACGCAGTATTTT.